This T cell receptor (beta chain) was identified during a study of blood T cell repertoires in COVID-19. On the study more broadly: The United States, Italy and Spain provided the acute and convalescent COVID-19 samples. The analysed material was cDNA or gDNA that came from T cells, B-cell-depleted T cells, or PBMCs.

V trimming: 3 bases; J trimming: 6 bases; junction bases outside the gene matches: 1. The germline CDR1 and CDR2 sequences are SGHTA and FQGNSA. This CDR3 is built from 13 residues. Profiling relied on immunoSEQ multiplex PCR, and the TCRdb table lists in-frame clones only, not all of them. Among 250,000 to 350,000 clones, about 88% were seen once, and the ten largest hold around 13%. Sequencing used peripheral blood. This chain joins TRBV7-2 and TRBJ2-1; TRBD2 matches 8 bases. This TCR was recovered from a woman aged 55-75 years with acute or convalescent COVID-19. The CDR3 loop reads CASSFGGVNEQFF. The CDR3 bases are TGTGCCAGCAGCTTCGGGGGGGTCAATGAGCAGTTCTTC.